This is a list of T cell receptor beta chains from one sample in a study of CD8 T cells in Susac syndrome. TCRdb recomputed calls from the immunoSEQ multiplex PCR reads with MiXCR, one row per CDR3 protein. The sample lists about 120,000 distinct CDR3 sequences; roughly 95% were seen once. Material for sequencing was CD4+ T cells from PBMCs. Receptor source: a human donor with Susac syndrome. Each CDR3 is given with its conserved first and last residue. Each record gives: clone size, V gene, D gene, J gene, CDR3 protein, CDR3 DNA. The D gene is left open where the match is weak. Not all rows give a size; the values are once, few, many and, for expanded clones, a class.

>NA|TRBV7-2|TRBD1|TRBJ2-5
CASSPGTEETQYF
TGTGCCAGCAGCCCCGGGACAGAAGAGACCCAGTACTTC
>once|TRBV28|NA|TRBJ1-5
CASRSGGRPQHF
TGTGCCAGCAGGTCAGGTGGTCGGCCCCAGCATTTT
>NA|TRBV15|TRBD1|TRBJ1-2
CATSRDGGTANYGYTF
TGTGCCACCAGCAGAGATGGGGGGACAGCTAACTATGGCTACACCTTC
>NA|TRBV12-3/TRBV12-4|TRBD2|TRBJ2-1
CASSPVQRESTRRNEQFF
TGTGCCAGCAGCCCAGTGCAGCGGGAGTCCACGAGAAGGAATGAGCAGTTCTTC
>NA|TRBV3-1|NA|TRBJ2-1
CASSLDRSRQFF
TGTGCCAGCAGCCTCGACAGGTCTAGGCAGTTCTTC
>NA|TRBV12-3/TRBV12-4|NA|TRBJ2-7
CASSSYNEQYF
TGTGCCAGCAGTTCCTATAACGAGCAGTACTTC
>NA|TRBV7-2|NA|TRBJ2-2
CASSPRMGNSNTGELFF
TGTGCCAGCAGCCCTAGGATGGGGAACTCGAACACCGGGGAGCTGTTTTTT
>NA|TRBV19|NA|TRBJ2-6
CASTGRAGANVLTF
TGTGCCAGTACAGGCAGGGCGGGGGCCAACGTCCTGACTTTC
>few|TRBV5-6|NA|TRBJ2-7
CASSPPQGYEQYF
TGTGCCAGCAGCCCCCCCCAGGGCTACGAGCAGTACTTC
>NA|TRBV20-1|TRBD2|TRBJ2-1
CSAVGLASYNEQFF
TGCAGTGCAGTGGGACTAGCTTCCTACAATGAGCAGTTCTTC
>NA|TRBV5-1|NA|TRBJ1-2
CASSLGTYRDGYTF
TGCGCCAGCAGCCTTGGGACTTACAGGGATGGCTACACCTTC
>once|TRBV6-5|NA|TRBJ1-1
CASSYGSMAFF
TGTGCCAGCAGTTACGGTTCAATGGCTTTCTTT
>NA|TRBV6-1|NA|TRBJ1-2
CASSERGLYGYTF
TGTGCCAGCAGTGAGAGAGGGCTGTATGGCTACACCTTC
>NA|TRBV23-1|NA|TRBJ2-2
CASSRKGAGELFF
TGCGCCAGCAGTCGAAAGGGGGCCGGGGAGCTGTTTTTT
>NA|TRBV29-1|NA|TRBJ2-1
CSVYGRGGYNEQFF
TGCAGCGTTTACGGGAGAGGGGGGTACAATGAGCAGTTCTTC
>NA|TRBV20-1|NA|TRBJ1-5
CSARDGSGQPQHF
TGCAGTGCTAGAGATGGTTCTGGTCAGCCCCAGCATTTT
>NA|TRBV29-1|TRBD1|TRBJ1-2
CSGGQGVNYGYTF
TGCAGCGGCGGACAGGGCGTGAACTATGGCTACACCTTC
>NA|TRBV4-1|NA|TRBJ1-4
CASSPTGSGEKLFF
TGCGCCAGCAGCCCAACAGGGTCGGGGGAAAAACTGTTTTTT
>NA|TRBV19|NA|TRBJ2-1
CASSTGGSYNEQFF
TGTGCCAGTTCTACCGGGGGCAGTTACAATGAGCAGTTCTTC
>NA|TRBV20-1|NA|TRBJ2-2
CSADGGTGELFF
TGCAGTGCTGACGGCGGCACCGGGGAGCTGTTTTTT
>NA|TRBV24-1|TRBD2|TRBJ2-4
CATGMWLAGTNIQYF
TGTGCCACAGGGATGTGGCTAGCGGGAACAAACATTCAGTACTTC
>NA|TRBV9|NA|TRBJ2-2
CASSHGHPDTGELFF
TGTGCCAGCAGCCACGGACATCCGGACACCGGGGAGCTGTTTTTT
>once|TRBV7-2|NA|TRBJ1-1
CASSLATEAFF
TGTGCCAGCAGCCTAGCCACTGAAGCTTTCTTT
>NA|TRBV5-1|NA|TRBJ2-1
CASSLDPEGRGGQFF
TGCGCCAGCAGCTTGGATCCCGAGGGCCGCGGTGGGCAGTTCTTC
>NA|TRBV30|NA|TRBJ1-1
CAWSVLGRLNTEAFF
TGTGCCTGGAGTGTACTAGGCAGACTGAACACTGAAGCTTTCTTT
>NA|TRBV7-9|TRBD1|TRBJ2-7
CASSSLDRGRIYEQYF
TGTGCCAGCAGCTCGTTGGACAGGGGGCGTATCTACGAGCAGTACTTC
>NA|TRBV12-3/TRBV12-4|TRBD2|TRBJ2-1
CASSRTSGQQFF
TGTGCCAGCAGCCGGACTAGCGGTCAGCAGTTCTTC
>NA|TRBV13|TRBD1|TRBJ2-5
CASSLYRDRQETQYF
TGTGCCAGCAGCCTATACCGGGACAGGCAAGAGACCCAGTACTTC
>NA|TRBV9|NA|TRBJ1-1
CASSPQGRGPEAFF
TGTGCCAGCAGCCCCCAGGGGCGGGGGCCTGAAGCTTTCTTT
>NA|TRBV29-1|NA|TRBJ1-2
CSVGTQRGYGYTF
TGCAGCGTTGGCACTCAACGGGGCTATGGCTACACCTTC
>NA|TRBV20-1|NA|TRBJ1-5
CSVDRRNQPQHF
TGCAGTGTCGACAGGAGAAATCAGCCCCAGCATTTT
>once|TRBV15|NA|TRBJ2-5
CATITLETQYF
TGTGCCACCATCACCCTGGAGACCCAGTACTTC
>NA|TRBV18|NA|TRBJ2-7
CASSGSRDREQYF
TGTGCCAGCTCAGGGTCTAGGGACCGCGAGCAGTACTTC
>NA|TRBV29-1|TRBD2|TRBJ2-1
CSVELAGYFSYNEQFF
TGCAGCGTTGAACTAGCGGGCTACTTCTCCTACAATGAGCAGTTCTTC
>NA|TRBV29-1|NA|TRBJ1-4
CSVAGDQMATNEKLFF
TGCAGCGTTGCGGGGGATCAAATGGCAACTAATGAAAAACTGTTTTTT
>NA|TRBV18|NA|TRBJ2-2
CASSSLGPNTGELFF
TGTGCCAGCTCATCACTAGGACCGAACACCGGGGAGCTGTTTTTT
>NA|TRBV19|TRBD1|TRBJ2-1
CASSTGTGIYNEQFF
TGTGCCAGTAGTACCGGGACAGGGATTTACAATGAGCAGTTCTTC
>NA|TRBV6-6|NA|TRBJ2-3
CASSPPVAGYTDTQYF
TGTGCCAGCAGCCCCCCTGTTGCGGGTTACACAGATACGCAGTATTTT
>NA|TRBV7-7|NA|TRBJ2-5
CASSAGTQYQETQYF
TGTGCTAGCAGCGCCGGGACACAGTACCAAGAGACCCAGTACTTC
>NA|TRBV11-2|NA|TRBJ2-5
CASSLGQTNQETQYF
TGTGCCAGCAGCTTAGGACAGACTAACCAAGAGACCCAGTACTTC
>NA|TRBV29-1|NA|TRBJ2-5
CSVGGVTTQETQYF
TGCAGCGTTGGGGGGGTTACTACCCAAGAGACCCAGTACTTC
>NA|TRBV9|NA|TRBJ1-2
CASSDESGYTF
TGTGCCAGCAGCGATGAGAGTGGCTACACCTTC
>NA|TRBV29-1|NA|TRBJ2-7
CSVMTVPSYEQYF
TGCAGCGTGATGACAGTGCCCTCCTACGAGCAGTACTTC
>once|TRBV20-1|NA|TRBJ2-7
CSARKGGGFSYEQYF
TGCAGTGCTAGAAAAGGGGGGGGATTCTCCTACGAGCAGTACTTC